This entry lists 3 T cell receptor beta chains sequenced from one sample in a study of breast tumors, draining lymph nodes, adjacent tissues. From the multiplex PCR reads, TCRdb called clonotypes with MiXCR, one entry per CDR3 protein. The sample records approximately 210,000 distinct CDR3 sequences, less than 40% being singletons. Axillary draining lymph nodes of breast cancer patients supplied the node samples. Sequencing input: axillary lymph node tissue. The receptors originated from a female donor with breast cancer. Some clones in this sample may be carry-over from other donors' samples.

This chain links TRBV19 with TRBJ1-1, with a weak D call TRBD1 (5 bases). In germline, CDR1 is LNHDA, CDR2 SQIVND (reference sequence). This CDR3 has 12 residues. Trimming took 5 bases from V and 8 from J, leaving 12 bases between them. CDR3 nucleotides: TGTGCCAGTAGTTTTAAGGGGACCGAAGCTTTCTTT. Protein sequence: CASSFKGTEAFF.

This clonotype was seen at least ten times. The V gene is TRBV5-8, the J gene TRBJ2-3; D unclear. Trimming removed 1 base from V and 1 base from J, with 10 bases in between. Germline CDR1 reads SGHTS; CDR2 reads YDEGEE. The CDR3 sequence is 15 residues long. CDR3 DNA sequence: TGTGCCAGCAGCTTGATCATCTCCGGCACAGATACGCAGTATTTT. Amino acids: CASSLIISGTDTQYF.

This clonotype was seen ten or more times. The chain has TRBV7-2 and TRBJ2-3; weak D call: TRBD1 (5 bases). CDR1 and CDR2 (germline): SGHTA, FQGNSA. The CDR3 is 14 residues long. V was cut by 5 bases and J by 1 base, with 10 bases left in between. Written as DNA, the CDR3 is TGTGCCAGCAGCAGGGAAGGGGGCACAGATACGCAGTATTTT. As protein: CASSREGGTDTQYF.